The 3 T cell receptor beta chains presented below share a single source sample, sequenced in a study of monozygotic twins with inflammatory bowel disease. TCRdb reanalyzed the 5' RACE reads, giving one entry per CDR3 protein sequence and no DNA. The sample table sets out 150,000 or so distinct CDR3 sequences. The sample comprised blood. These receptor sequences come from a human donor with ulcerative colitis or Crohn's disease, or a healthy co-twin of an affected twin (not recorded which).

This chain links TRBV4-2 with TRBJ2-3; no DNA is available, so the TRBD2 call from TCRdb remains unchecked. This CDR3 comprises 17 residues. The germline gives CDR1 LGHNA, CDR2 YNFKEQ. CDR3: CASSQLSGLISTDTQYF.

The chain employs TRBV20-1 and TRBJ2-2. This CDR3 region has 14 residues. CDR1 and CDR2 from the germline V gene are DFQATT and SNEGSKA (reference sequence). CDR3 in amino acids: CSAREGLGIGELFF.

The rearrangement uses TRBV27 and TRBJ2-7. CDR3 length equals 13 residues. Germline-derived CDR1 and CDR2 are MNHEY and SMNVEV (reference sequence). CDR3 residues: CATRRGNPYEQYF.